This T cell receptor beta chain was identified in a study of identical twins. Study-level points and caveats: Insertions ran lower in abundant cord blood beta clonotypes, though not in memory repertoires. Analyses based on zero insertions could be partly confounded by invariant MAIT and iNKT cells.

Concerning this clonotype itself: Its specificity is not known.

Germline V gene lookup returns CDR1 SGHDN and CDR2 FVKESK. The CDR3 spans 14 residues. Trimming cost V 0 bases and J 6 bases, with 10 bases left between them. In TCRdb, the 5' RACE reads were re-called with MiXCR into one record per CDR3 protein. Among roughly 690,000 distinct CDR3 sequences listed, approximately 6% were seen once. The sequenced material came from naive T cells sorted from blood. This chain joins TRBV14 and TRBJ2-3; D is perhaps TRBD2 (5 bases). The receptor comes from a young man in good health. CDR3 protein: CASSQERVTDTQYF. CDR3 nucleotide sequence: TGTGCCAGCAGCCAAGAGAGGGTTACGGATACGCAGTATTTT. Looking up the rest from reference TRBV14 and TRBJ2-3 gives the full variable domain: EAGVTQFPSHSVIEKGQTVTLRCDPISGHDNLYWYRRVMGKEIKFLLHFVKESKQDESGMPNNRFLAERTGGTYSTLKVQPAELEDSGVYFCASSQERVTDTQYFGPGTRLTVL.